The 22 T cell receptor beta chains below all came from one sample that was sequenced in a study of blood T cells in healthy people across ages. The authors ran a second PCR of 7 to 11 cycles using a sample-barcoded 5' primer and a J-beta primer mix. TCRdb reprocessed the 5' RACE reads with MiXCR, giving one entry per CDR3 protein. The repertoire has around 1,800,000 distinct CDR3 sequences, about 39% of them found once; the top ten carry 20% to 25%. Specimen: blood. The receptor set was obtained from a human donor in good health.

The J gene is TRBJ1-4, the V gene TRBV5-1; 7 bases line up with TRBD1. V was clipped by 0 bases and J by 8 bases; unmatched bases: 7. Germline V gene data show CDR1 as SGHRS and CDR2 as YFSETQ. The length of the CDR3 is 15 residues. CDR3 residues: CASSLETGSEEKLFF. The CDR3 coding sequence is TGCGCCAGCAGCTTGGAGACAGGGAGCGAAGAAAAACTGTTTTTT.

The chain has TRBV15 and TRBJ1-5, with 11 bases matching TRBD1. V lost 5 bases, J lost 3 bases, and 6 bases stayed unmatched. The CDR3 has 16 amino acids. Germline V lookup: CDR1 LNHNV, CDR2 YYDKDF (reference sequence). CDR3: CATSGRDRGSNQPQHF. The CDR3 nucleotides read TGTGCCACCAGCGGCCGGGACAGGGGGTCCAATCAGCCCCAGCATTTT.

In this sample, this clonotype turned up a few times. The chain employs TRBV6-6 and TRBJ2-1, with TRBD1 matching over 9 bases. The V segment lost 7 bases and the J segment 7 bases; nucleotides outside the gene matches: 11. The CDR3 is 15 residues long. Germline V gene data show CDR1 as MNHNY and CDR2 as SVGAGI (reference sequence). This CDR3 is CASTDPGQGVNEQFF. CDR3 nucleotide sequence: TGTGCCAGCACCGATCCGGGACAGGGTGTTAATGAGCAGTTCTTC.

This clonotype occurred a few times. The chain links TRBV5-1 to TRBJ1-4; TRBD1 matches 7 bases. V trimming: 5 bases; J trimming: 5 bases; junction bases outside the gene matches: 9. The germline gives CDR1 SGHRS, CDR2 YFSETQ. This CDR3 contains 15 residues. In DNA, the CDR3 is TGCGCCAGCAGTTCCGTACAGGGGATAAATGAAAAACTGTTTTTT. Translating gives CASSSVQGINEKLFF.

This chain links TRBV5-1 with TRBJ2-1; 12 bases fit TRBD1. In germline, CDR1 is SGHRS, CDR2 YFSETQ. J lost 9 bases, V lost 3 bases, and 7 bases had no gene match. The CDR3 length is 15 residues. In DNA, the CDR3 is TGCGCCAGCAGCTATACCGGGACAGGGGGCTTTGAGCAGTTCTTC. This gives the protein CASSYTGTGGFEQFF.

The genes are TRBV14 and TRBJ2-1; tentatively, D is TRBD2 (6 bases). The J call may be wrong; the DNA end is better matched by TRBJ2-7. CDR3 length: 15 residues. Germline CDR1 SGHDN, CDR2 FVKESK. CDR3 nucleotide sequence: TGTGCCAGCAGCCAATGGCGGGACTCCTACAATGAGCAGTACTTC. Encoded protein: CASSQWRDSYNEQYF.

V and J are TRBV7-9 and TRBJ2-4; unclear D gene. CDR1 and CDR2 (germline): SEHNR, FQNEAQ (reference sequence). The CDR3 length is 17 residues. V lost 6 bases to trimming and J lost 0 bases, with 18 bases between them. CDR3: CASRQLSAFLAKNIQYF. In DNA, the CDR3 is TGTGCCAGCAGACAACTCAGTGCCTTTCTAGCCAAAAACATTCAGTACTTC.

This clonotype was seen a handful of times. The genes are TRBV6-6 and TRBJ1-3; possible D gene TRBD1, 6 bases. This CDR3 spans 17 amino acids. Germline CDR1 is MNHNY and CDR2 is SVGAGI (reference sequence). Trimming removed 1 base at V and 5 bases at J, with 18 bases between. For the CDR3, the DNA is TGTGCCAGCAGTTACTACCCGGGGCAGGGGATCCGAAACACCATATATTTT. This encodes CASSYYPGQGIRNTIYF.

This clonotype was found many times. The chain recombines TRBV28 with TRBJ2-4, with 10 nucleotides matching TRBD1. Germline CDR1 is MDHEN and CDR2 is SYDVKM. The CDR3 spans 18 residues. The ends lost 9 bases at V and 1 base at J; junction bases unmatched: 15. The CDR3 loop is CASIPGQGIFGAKNIQYF. The CDR3 nucleotides read TGTGCCAGTATCCCGGGACAGGGGATTTTCGGGGCCAAAAACATTCAGTACTTC.

The J gene is TRBJ2-6, the V gene TRBV7-9; D uncertain. CDR1 and CDR2 (germline): SEHNR, FQNEAQ (reference sequence). The length of the CDR3 is 14 residues. V was cut by 5 bases and J by 6 bases, with 11 bases left in between. The CDR3 protein is CASSPYQEANVLTF. The DNA for the CDR3 is TGTGCCAGCAGCCCCTACCAAGAGGCCAACGTCCTGACTTTC.

The rearrangement links TRBV3-1 to TRBJ2-5; D not certain. V dropped 2 bases and J dropped 5 bases, with 6 bases sitting between them. Germline V lookup: CDR1 LGHDT, CDR2 YNNKEL (reference sequence). The CDR3 loop spans 12 amino acids. In DNA form, the CDR3 reads TGTGCCAGCAGCCAATGGGCGGAGACCCAGTACTTC. It encodes CASSQWAETQYF.

This clonotype was counted a few times. V and J are TRBV4-1 and TRBJ1-5; D not resolved. CDR1 is MGHRA, CDR2 YSYEKL, per germline. Trimming left V 0 bases short and J 1 base short, with 7 bases between. The CDR3 consists of 15 residues. This CDR3 is CASSQEFISNQPQHF. In nucleotides, the CDR3 is TGCGCCAGCAGCCAAGAATTCATCAGCAATCAGCCCCAGCATTTT.

This sequence joins TRBV12-3 or TRBV12-4 and TRBJ2-1; 11 bases align to TRBD2. Trimming removed 5 bases from V and 3 bases from J; junction bases left unmatched: 12. The CDR3 spans 18 residues. The CDR3 sequence: CASSHLNPSGGSYNEQFF. CDR3 DNA: TGTGCCAGCAGTCATCTAAACCCTAGCGGGGGGAGCTACAATGAGCAGTTCTTC.

This chain connects TRBV5-1 to TRBJ1-2; the match to TRBD1 covers 7 bases. V was clipped by 3 bases and J by 8 bases; unmatched bases: 10. From germline, CDR1 is SGHRS and CDR2 YFSETQ. The CDR3 totals 14 residues. Written as DNA, the CDR3 is TGCGCCAGCAGCTGGAGCACAGGGGAGGGCGGCTACACCTTC. Translation: CASSWSTGEGGYTF.

The genes are TRBV9 and TRBJ2-3, with D perhaps TRBD1 (5 bases). The V gene's germline CDR1 is SGDLS and CDR2 YYNGEE. Trimming shortened V by 4 bases and J by 2 bases, and 14 bases separated the two germline ends. This CDR3 contains 15 residues. CDR3 DNA: TGTGCCAGCAGCCCACAGGACGGATACACAGATACGCAGTATTTT. This sequence encodes CASSPQDGYTDTQYF.

The chain recombines TRBV5-5 with TRBJ1-2; no clear D gene. This CDR3 is built from 17 residues. CDR1 and CDR2 (germline): SGHKS, YYEKEE (reference sequence). V dropped 1 base and J dropped 0 bases, with 16 bases sitting between them. In DNA, the CDR3 is TGTGCCAGCAGCTTGTCCGATTTCGGGGTCCCTAACTATGGCTACACCTTC. It yields the protein CASSLSDFGVPNYGYTF. Looking up the rest from reference TRBV5-5 and TRBJ1-2 gives the full variable domain: DAGVTQSPTHLIKTRGQQVTLRCSPISGHKSVSWYQQVLGQGPQFIFQYYEKEERGRGNFPDRFSARQFPNYSSELNVNALLLGDSALYLCASSLSDFGVPNYGYTFGSGTRLTVV.

This clonotype has a single count. This likely comes from a read error, as the CDR3 has no conserved phenylalanine or tryptophan at its end. This rearrangement joins TRBV20-1 to TRBJ2-3; 9 nucleotides match TRBD2. Germline trimming cut 1 base from V and 3 bases from J; bases unmatched to any gene: 2. Germline CDR1 reads DFQATT; CDR2 reads SNEGSKA (reference sequence). The CDR3 runs 14 residues. The CDR3 protein is CSARGGLATDTQYV. The CDR3 coding sequence is TGCAGTGCTAGAGGCGGACTAGCGACAGATACGCAGTATGTT.

A few counts support this clonotype. The DNA for the CDR3 is TGTGCCAGCAGCGTAGTCGTAGGGACGGTCGCTAGTGGCTACACCTTC. This codes for CASSVVVGTVASGYTF. This chain links TRBV9 with TRBJ1-2; D is perhaps TRBD1 (5 bases). Germline CDR1 is SGDLS and CDR2 is YYNGEE. Trimming stripped 0 bases from V and 7 bases from J, with 19 bases between. This CDR3 contains 16 residues.

Only a few counts were recorded for this clonotype. This rearrangement joins TRBV7-9 to TRBJ2-7; maybe TRBD1 (6 bases). The CDR3 sequence is 14 residues long. Trimming took 4 bases from V and 3 from J, leaving 13 bases between them. Germline CDR1 reads SEHNR; CDR2 reads FQNEAQ (reference sequence). The CDR3 spells CASSSGARFYEQYF. CDR3 DNA sequence: TGTGCCAGCAGCTCAGGGGCTAGATTCTACGAGCAGTACTTC.

The CDR3 here is CASSFWQGSEAFF. Here the CDR3 DNA reads TGTGCCAGCAGTTTCTGGCAGGGGTCTGAAGCTTTCTTT. V is TRBV12-3 or TRBV12-4 and J is TRBJ1-1; D might be TRBD1 (6 bases). The ends were cut back, 3 bases at V and 6 bases at J, with 11 bases in the middle. This CDR3 region has 13 residues.

The chain couples TRBV7-9 to TRBJ1-2; D is undetermined. Germline-derived CDR1 and CDR2 are SEHNR and FQNEAQ (reference sequence). V gave up 8 bases and J gave up 1 base, with 11 bases separating them. CDR3 length: 13 residues. The DNA for the CDR3 is TGTGCCAGCTCTTCGGAGGGTAACTATGGCTACACCTTC. Translation: CASSSEGNYGYTF.

This clonotype has a handful of counts. The CDR3 DNA reads as TGTGCCATCAAGTCACAGGGAGGCACAGATACGCAGTATTTT. The encoded protein is CAIKSQGGTDTQYF. The chain carries TRBV10-3 and TRBJ2-3; tentative D call: TRBD1 (6 bases). V lost 7 bases and J lost 1, with 12 bases in between. The CDR3 consists of 14 residues. Germline CDR1 is ENHRY and CDR2 is SYGVKD.